The rows below give T cell receptor beta chains drawn from one sample of a study of blood T cell repertoires in COVID-19. Sequencing was performed with immunoSEQ multiplex PCR; in TCRdb, only in-frame clones are kept and a portion is missing. The sample has 100,000 or so clones, around 86% seen once. The sequenced sample was peripheral blood. The origin of the receptors is a man at least 80 years old with acute or convalescent COVID-19. The CDR3 runs from the conserved cysteine through the conserved F or W. The D gene is left open where the match is weak. For some rows the clone size is stated as once, few or many, or as a class when expanded; others skip it.

CDR3aa	CDR3nt	d_gene	v_gene	j_gene	abundance
CSASSSGKDEQFF	TGCAGTGCTAGTAGTAGCGGGAAGGATGAGCAGTTCTTC	TRBD2	TRBV20-1	TRBJ2-1	few
CASSLDGFEAFF	TGTGCCAGCAGCTTAGACGGGTTTGAAGCTTTCTTT	-	TRBV7-2	TRBJ1-1	-
CSVEMAGGLQETQYF	TGCAGCGTTGAGATGGCGGGAGGGCTCCAAGAGACCCAGTACTTC	TRBD2	TRBV29-1	TRBJ2-5	few
CASSAGLADIITDTQYF	TGTGCCAGCAGCGCGGGACTAGCAGATATAATCACAGATACGCAGTATTTT	TRBD2	TRBV7-9	TRBJ2-3	-
CAWSALSGDQPQHF	TGTGCCTGGAGTGCCCTCTCAGGGGACCAGCCCCAGCATTTT	-	TRBV30	TRBJ1-5	-
CASSFQQGYEQFF	TGTGCTAGCAGCTTTCAACAGGGGTATGAGCAGTTCTTC	TRBD1	TRBV7-7	TRBJ2-1	-
CASSGLAGYNEQFF	TGTGCCAGCAGTGGACTAGCGGGCTACAATGAGCAGTTCTTC	TRBD2	TRBV2	TRBJ2-1	-
CASSSSGGGGDTQYF	TGTGCCAGCAGCTCTAGCGGCGGAGGTGGAGATACGCAGTATTTT	TRBD2	TRBV5-4	TRBJ2-3	once
CASSHRDRGGEAFF	TGTGCCAGCAGTCACCGGGACAGGGGCGGTGAAGCTTTCTTT	TRBD1	TRBV6-5	TRBJ1-1	-
CASSPEVAGGQPQHF	TGTGCCAGCAGCCCAGAGGTGGCGGGTGGTCAGCCCCAGCATTTT	-	TRBV7-2	TRBJ1-5	-
CASTGQPQETQYF	TGTGCCAGCACTGGACAGCCCCAAGAGACCCAGTACTTC	-	TRBV2	TRBJ2-5	-
CASSIAGGTVSEAFF	TGTGCCAGTAGTATAGCGGGGGGAACGGTCTCTGAAGCTTTCTTT	-	TRBV19	TRBJ1-1	many
CASRAGTQNTGELFF	TGTGCCAGCAGGGCCGGGACACAAAACACCGGGGAGCTGTTTTTT	-	TRBV5-4	TRBJ2-2	few
CASSTHGGGETQYF	TGTGCCAGCAGTACACACGGGGGTGGAGAGACCCAGTACTTC	-	TRBV6-5	TRBJ2-5	-
CASSPLAGNPNEQFF	TGTGCCAGCTCACCATTAGCGGGAAACCCCAATGAGCAGTTCTTC	TRBD2	TRBV18	TRBJ2-1	-
CASSIGGTGANVLTF	TGTGCCAGTAGTATAGGAGGGACTGGGGCCAACGTCCTGACTTTC	-	TRBV19	TRBJ2-6	-
CASSLSTAYNEQFF	TGTGCCAGCTCACTGTCGACAGCATACAATGAGCAGTTCTTC	-	TRBV18	TRBJ2-1	-
CASSPQAGGIETQYF	TGTGCCAGCTCACCTCAAGCGGGAGGGATTGAGACCCAGTACTTC	TRBD2	TRBV18	TRBJ2-5	-